The 18 T cell receptor beta chains below were found in one sample sequenced in a study of shared clonotypes between healthy human individuals (dated by TCRdb to the early 2020s). CD8 naive samples consisted of CD45RO-negative cells that were positively selected for CCR7, yielding a CD45RA+CCR7+ population without TemRA cells. The method behind the library was the immunoSEQ multiplex PCR assay. In its TCRdb copy, this immuneACCESS table keeps in-frame sequences only and misses some clones. Where compared with another copy, unresolved V genes explain less than half of these, and the others have no known cause. The sample records approximately 2,000,000 clones, 90% to 95% of which are singletons. The ten largest clones capture over 1.5% of the sample. Input material: naive CD8+ T cells from PBMCs. The cell subset or site label, read with the paper, signifies: CD45RA+CCR7+. The source of these receptors is a man younger than 35 in good health. Some clones in this sample may be carry-over from other donors' samples.

V gene TRBV6-5 combines with J gene TRBJ1-2; the D gene is possibly TRBD1 (5 bases). The V gene's germline CDR1 is MNHEY and CDR2 SVGAGI. The CDR3 length is 14 residues. V dropped 3 bases and J dropped 6 bases, with 14 bases sitting between them. This CDR3 is CASSYGGGFDGYTF. CDR3 nucleotides: TGTGCCAGCAGTTATGGGGGGGGGTTTGATGGCTACACCTTC.

The V and J genes are TRBV9 and TRBJ2-7; 7 positions match TRBD2. Germline V gene data show CDR1 as SGDLS and CDR2 as YYNGEE. With V trimmed by 3 bases and J by 2 bases, 11 bases remained unmatched. This CDR3 is 16 amino acids long. CDR3 region: CASSGAAGTNPYEQYF. In DNA, the CDR3 is TGTGCCAGCAGCGGAGCCGCAGGGACTAACCCCTACGAGCAGTACTTC. Full variable domain (outside the CDR3, taken from reference TRBV9 and TRBJ2-7): DSGVTQTPKHLITATGQRVTLRCSPRSGDLSVYWYQQSLDQGLQFLIQYYNGEERAKGNILERFSAQQFPDLHSELNLSSLELGDSALYFCASSGAAGTNPYEQYFGPGTRLTVT.

The chain combines TRBV18 with TRBJ1-5, with a tentative D call TRBD1 (5 bases). There are 15 residues in the CDR3. The V end was cut by 5 bases, the J end by 4 bases, with 15 bases between. The V gene's germline CDR1 is KGHSH and CDR2 LQKENI. The CDR3 loop reads CASSTEGTFNQPQHF. CDR3 bases: TGTGCCAGCTCAACGGAGGGGACGTTTAATCAGCCCCAGCATTTT.

The chain recombines TRBV25-1 with TRBJ2-5; no definite D call. The tail of the sequence fits TRBJ2-7 better, so the J call may be wrong. CDR1 MGHDK and CDR2 SYGVNS come from the germline V gene. There are 11 residues in the CDR3. The CDR3 loop reads CASSESYEQYF. In DNA form, the CDR3 reads TGTGCCAGCAGTGAATCATACGAGCAGTACTTC.

The chain has TRBV30 and TRBJ1-2; 10 bases map to TRBD1. CDR1 is GTSNPN, CDR2 SVGIG, per germline (reference sequence). There are 14 residues in the CDR3. The V segment lost 4 bases and the J segment 8 bases; nucleotides outside the gene matches: 10. The CDR3 sequence is CAWIAGTGDEGYTF. CDR3 nucleotides: TGTGCCTGGATCGCCGGGACAGGGGATGAGGGCTACACCTTC.

This clone was counted a single time. The chain couples TRBV9 to TRBJ2-7, with D unresolved. CDR1 SGDLS and CDR2 YYNGEE come from the germline V gene. The V and J ends lost 3 bases and 0 bases respectively, with 16 bases between them. CDR3 length equals 16 residues. CDR3 in amino acids: CASSGGRDSNSYEQYF. In DNA form, the CDR3 reads TGTGCCAGCAGCGGGGGTCGCGATTCGAACTCCTACGAGCAGTACTTC. The variable domain in full, completed from reference TRBV9 and TRBJ2-7, reads DSGVTQTPKHLITATGQRVTLRCSPRSGDLSVYWYQQSLDQGLQFLIQYYNGEERAKGNILERFSAQQFPDLHSELNLSSLELGDSALYFCASSGGRDSNSYEQYFGPGTRLTVT.

The V and J genes are TRBV5-1 and TRBJ2-5, with 11 nucleotides matching TRBD1. The CDR3 extends over 15 amino acids. The junction had 3 bases not matched to a gene; V was cut back by 1 base and J by 4 bases. Per the germline V gene, CDR1 is SGHRS and CDR2 is YFSETQ. Here the CDR3 reads CASSLWDRGSETQYF. The CDR3 DNA follows: TGCGCCAGCAGCTTGTGGGACAGGGGGTCAGAGACCCAGTACTTC.

Comment on this clone: Other nucleotide sequences in the sample specify the same CDR3. This rearrangement joins TRBV7-9 to TRBJ2-7; 7 positions agree with TRBD2. The J segment lost 5 bases and the V segment lost 3 bases, leaving 1 base of the junction unmatched. The V gene's germline CDR1 is SEHNR and CDR2 FQNEAQ (reference sequence). The CDR3 spans 12 residues. The CDR3, as DNA: TGTGCCAGCAGCTTCGGGACTAACGAGCAGTACTTC. Amino acid sequence: CASSFGTNEQYF.

This chain uses TRBV28 with TRBJ1-5; D remains unclear. The CDR3 runs 15 residues. Germline V CDR1 and CDR2: MDHEN, SYDVKM. Deletions cut 7 bases from V and 1 base from J, with 14 bases between. The CDR3 nucleotides are TGTGCCAGCACCTCGCCCCGTTTGAGCAATCAGCCCCAGCATTTT. Its protein is CASTSPRLSNQPQHF.

J is TRBJ2-7 and V is TRBV7-8; no definite D call. V lost 2 bases and J 0 bases, leaving 11 bases between the germline ends. CDR3 length: 15 amino acids. Germline V lookup: CDR1 SGHVS, CDR2 FQNEAQ. CDR3 loop: CASSLRASSSYEQYF. In DNA form, the CDR3 reads TGTGCCAGCAGCTTACGGGCATCGAGCTCCTACGAGCAGTACTTC.

This chain links TRBV27 with TRBJ2-3; 8 bases map to TRBD1. The germline gives CDR1 MNHEY, CDR2 SMNVEV (reference sequence). V lost 1 base and J lost 6; bases outside the gene matches: 0. The CDR3 runs to 13 residues. The CDR3 is CASSLYRGDTQYF. The CDR3 DNA follows: TGTGCCAGCAGTTTATACAGGGGGGATACGCAGTATTTT.

This clone was counted a few times. The same CDR3 is also encoded by other DNA sequences in this sample. The rearrangement joins TRBV27 to TRBJ2-7; D unclear. Germline assignment: CDR1 MNHEY and CDR2 SMNVEV (reference sequence). This CDR3 comprises 10 residues. The ends were cut back, 8 bases at V and 3 bases at J, with 5 bases in the middle. Here the CDR3 DNA reads TGTGCCAGCGGCCGCTACGAGCAGTACTTC. Its protein is CASGRYEQYF.

The rearrangement joins TRBV30 to TRBJ2-7, with TRBD2 matching 9 bases. The germline CDR1 and CDR2 sequences are GTSNPN and SVGIG (reference sequence). The CDR3 is made up of 19 amino acids. V dropped 1 base and J dropped 5; count of bases not matched to a gene: 21. This CDR3 is CAWSGGNSGRYGGSHEQYF. CDR3 nucleotides: TGTGCCTGGAGTGGCGGGAATAGCGGGAGATACGGGGGTTCCCACGAGCAGTACTTC.

A word on this clone: At one of its ends the junction is not consistent with the germline gene, which may arise from a read error. The sample carries other DNA sequences with the same CDR3. The chain carries TRBV7-9 and TRBJ2-7; D is possibly TRBD2 (5 bases). CDR3 size: 13 residues. CDR1 and CDR2 (germline): SEHNR, FQNEAQ (reference sequence). CDR3: CASSLAGSYEQYF. CDR3 in DNA: TGTGCCAGCAGCCTAGCCGGGTCCTACGAGCAGTACTTC.

Concerning this clone: With a much larger clone just one base away, this may be a read error. The same CDR3 is also encoded by other DNA sequences in this sample. This sequence joins TRBV7-6 and TRBJ1-1; no clear D gene. V was trimmed by 4 bases and J by 1 base, leaving 1 base between them. The germline V gene has CDR1 SGHVS and CDR2 FNYEAQ. CDR3 length: 11 amino acids. For the CDR3, the DNA is TGTGCCAGCAGCTCGAACACTGAAGCTTTCTTT. Its translation is CASSSNTEAFF.

The rearrangement links TRBV4-1 to TRBJ2-1; D remains ambiguous. V was trimmed by 0 bases and J by 5 bases, leaving 8 bases between them. The CDR3 has 14 residues. CDR1 MGHRA and CDR2 YSYEKL come from the germline V gene. The CDR3 here is CASSQERPDNEQFF. As DNA, the CDR3 is TGCGCCAGCAGCCAAGAGAGGCCCGACAATGAGCAGTTCTTC.

The chain joins TRBV19 to TRBJ1-1, with D possibly being TRBD1 (5 bases). CDR1 and CDR2 from the germline V gene are LNHDA and SQIVND (reference sequence). The CDR3 covers 16 residues. The V end was cut by 1 base, the J end by 6 bases, with 18 bases between. CDR3 residues: CASSIGWGSKPPEAFF. CDR3 in DNA: TGTGCCAGTAGTATAGGGTGGGGCAGTAAGCCACCTGAAGCTTTCTTT.

The DNA for the CDR3 is TGTGCCAGTAGTATTAGCGGACAGGGGGGATACAATGAGCAGTTCTTC. This codes for CASSISGQGGYNEQFF. The genes are TRBV19 and TRBJ2-1; TRBD1 agrees at 10 bases. The CDR3 is 16 amino acids. V lost 3 bases and J lost 4; bases outside the gene matches: 6. CDR1 is LNHDA, CDR2 SQIVND, per germline (reference sequence). Full variable domain (outside the CDR3, taken from reference TRBV19 and TRBJ2-1): DGGITQSPKYLFRKEGQNVTLSCEQNLNHDAMYWYRQDPGQGLRLIYYSQIVNDFQKGDIAEGYSVSREKKESFPLTVTSAQKNPTAFYLCASSISGQGGYNEQFFGPGTRLTVL.